This T cell receptor (beta chain) came from a study of blood T cell repertoires in COVID-19. Sequencing was performed with immunoSEQ multiplex PCR; in TCRdb, only in-frame clones are kept and a portion is missing. The table includes about 34,000 clones, 88% detected once. Germline V CDR1 and CDR2: SGHVS, FQNEAQ. Trimming took off 5 bases at V and 4 bases at J, with 14 bases between the two ends. The CDR3 has 14 amino acids. The receptor was isolated from a man aged 60 to 69 with active COVID-19. The sequencing input was peripheral blood. The chain carries TRBV7-8 and TRBJ1-2; D is undetermined. The CDR3 reads CASSPAGWGYGYTF. The CDR3 DNA sequence: TGTGCCAGCAGCCCGGCGGGCTGGGGCTATGGCTACACCTTC.